Following are 14 T cell receptor beta chains from one sample sequenced in a study of PD-1 blockade in classical Hodgkin lymphoma. Every one of the patients relapsed after autologous stem cell transplantation (brentuximab vedotin exposure was variable). The assay was immunoSEQ multiplex PCR, and TCRdb's table has in-frame clones only and misses some. The data show 8,500 to 14,000 clones, approximately 75% seen once. The material was peripheral blood mononuclear cells (PBMCs), obtained at baseline. These receptors were collected from a human donor with classical Hodgkin lymphoma.

The CDR3 here is CASSALGGGGTGYTF. The CDR3 region has the DNA TGTGCCAGCAGCGCCCTGGGGGGCGGGGGCACTGGCTACACCTTC. The J gene is TRBJ1-2, the V gene TRBV9; possible D gene TRBD1, 6 bases. The CDR3 spans 15 residues. The germline gives CDR1 SGDLS, CDR2 YYNGEE. Trimming took 3 bases from V and 7 from J, leaving 19 bases between them.

This clone turned up a few times. The chain uses TRBV4-2 and TRBJ2-5; D is unresolved. The V end lost 0 bases, the J end lost 2 bases, and 7 bases lay between the germline ends. The CDR3 loop spans 14 amino acids. Germline CDR1 and CDR2: LGHNA and YNFKEQ. The CDR3 nucleotides read TGTGCCAGCAGCCAAGATAGGCGGCAAGAGACCCAGTACTTC. Translating it yields CASSQDRRQETQYF.

The rearrangement links TRBV4-2 to TRBJ1-1, with unresolved D. Germline V gene lookup returns CDR1 LGHNA and CDR2 YNFKEQ. CDR3 length: 15 amino acids. V dropped 0 bases and J dropped 0 bases, with 8 bases sitting between them. CDR3 DNA: TGTGCCAGCAGCCAAGAATGGGCTTTGAACACTGAAGCTTTCTTT. It encodes CASSQEWALNTEAFF.

The gene calls are TRBV10-3 and TRBJ1-5; D is perhaps TRBD1 (5 bases). Trimming cost V 4 bases and J 8 bases, with 12 bases left between them. Germline lookup yields CDR1 ENHRY and CDR2 SYGVKD. This CDR3 has 13 amino acids. CDR3 in amino acids: CAISGNTGEPQHF. The CDR3 DNA reads TGTGCCATCAGTGGGAACACAGGTGAGCCCCAGCATTTT.

The rearrangement uses TRBV18 and TRBJ1-1; D not certain. This CDR3 comprises 12 residues. Trimming took off 0 bases at V and 7 bases at J, with 6 bases between the two ends. Germline V gene data show CDR1 as KGHSH and CDR2 as LQKENI. The CDR3 DNA reads as TGTGCCAGCTCACCACCGATCAGTGAAGCTTTCTTT. This codes for CASSPPISEAFF.

J is TRBJ1-4 and V is TRBV5-8; TRBD1 matches at 8 bases. Germline CDR1 reads SGHTS; CDR2 reads YDEGEE. This CDR3 region has 15 residues. V trimming: 5 bases; J trimming: 7 bases; junction bases outside the gene matches: 10. In DNA, the CDR3 is TGTGCCAGCAGTCGGGCCGGGACAGGCGTTGAAAAACTGTTTTTT. It codes for CASSRAGTGVEKLFF.

The chain has TRBV7-9 and TRBJ2-1, with 8 bases aligning to TRBD2. The CDR3 is made up of 16 amino acids. Germline lookup yields CDR1 SEHNR and CDR2 FQNEAQ (reference sequence). V gave up 1 base and J gave up 8 bases; unmatched junction bases: 10. This chain's CDR3 is CASSLGVAGGADEQFF. CDR3 nucleotides: TGTGCCAGCAGCTTAGGGGTTGCGGGAGGAGCCGATGAGCAGTTCTTC. Based on the CDR3 plus reference TRBV7-9 and TRBJ2-1, the full variable domain is DTGVSQNPRHKITKRGQNVTFRCDPISEHNRLYWYRQTLGQGPEFLTYFQNEAQLEKSRLLSDRFSAERPKGSFSTLEIQRTEQGDSAMYLCASSLGVAGGADEQFFGPGTRLTVL.

CDR3 sequence (DNA): TGTGCCAGCAGCTTAGAAGCGGGACCTTACAATGAGCAGTTCTTC. This codes for CASSLEAGPYNEQFF. The rearrangement links TRBV7-9 to TRBJ2-1, with 7 bases fitting TRBD2. Germline V CDR1 and CDR2: SEHNR, FQNEAQ (reference sequence). The CDR3 extends over 15 amino acids. The ends lost 1 base at V and 4 bases at J; junction bases unmatched: 4.

The chain combines TRBV10-3 with TRBJ2-2, with D perhaps matching TRBD1 (6 bases). V lost 5 bases and J lost 8, with 12 bases in between. Germline CDR1 ENHRY, CDR2 SYGVKD. The CDR3 is made up of 13 amino acids. The CDR3 reads CAISPQGTGELFF. Here the CDR3 DNA reads TGTGCCATCAGTCCACAGGGAACAGGGGAGCTGTTTTTT.

The chain carries TRBV5-1 and TRBJ2-1; 9 bases map to TRBD2. The CDR3 runs 15 residues. Germline CDR1 reads SGHRS; CDR2 reads YFSETQ. The V segment lost 0 bases and the J segment 3 bases; nucleotides outside the gene matches: 1. For the CDR3, the DNA is TGCGCCAGCAGCTTGGGTAGCGGGGGCTACAATGAGCAGTTCTTC. Encoded protein: CASSLGSGGYNEQFF.

The rearrangement joins TRBV6-5 to TRBJ1-3; unclear D gene. In germline, CDR1 is MNHEY, CDR2 SVGAGI. This CDR3 is 15 amino acids long. Trimming stripped 0 bases from V and 2 bases from J, with 8 bases between. CDR3 amino acids: CASSYSWRAGNTIYF. The DNA of the CDR3 is TGTGCCAGCAGTTACTCTTGGAGGGCTGGAAACACCATATATTTT.

The CDR3 here is CASSPQGLGIEKLFF. In nucleotides, the CDR3 is TGTGCCAGCAGCCCACAGGGATTGGGAATCGAAAAACTGTTTTTT. This chain connects TRBV2 to TRBJ1-4; tentatively, D is TRBD1 (6 bases). The length of the CDR3 is 15 residues. The germline gives CDR1 SNHLY, CDR2 FYNNEI. With 6 bases removed from V and 8 bases from J, the gap between germline ends came to 19 bases.

The CDR3 is CAISEGTGLSETQYF. In DNA form, the CDR3 reads TGTGCCATCAGTGAGGGGACAGGGCTGTCAGAGACCCAGTACTTC. This chain uses TRBV10-3 with TRBJ2-5; TRBD1 matches at 9 bases. Germline V gene lookup returns CDR1 ENHRY and CDR2 SYGVKD. This CDR3 contains 15 residues. Germline trimming cut 2 bases from V and 4 bases from J; bases unmatched to any gene: 5.

The V gene is TRBV28, the J gene TRBJ1-3; D is unclear. Germline V gene lookup returns CDR1 MDHEN and CDR2 SYDVKM. CDR3 size: 16 residues. Trimming left V 5 bases short and J 3 bases short, with 17 bases between. In DNA form, the CDR3 reads TGTGCCAGCAGTCCACGAGGCAGGAGCTTTGGAAACACCATATATTTT. Its protein product is CASSPRGRSFGNTIYF.